The text below deals with one TCR beta chain. The target antigen is unknown. The data were taken from a study of blood T cells in healthy people across ages. Across the study: Per two T cells, template switching captured roughly one barcoded beta molecule. Findings and limits, study-wide: Both higher diversity and more naive CD4+ cells marked long-lived donors when set against aged donors.

A second roughly 6 to 12 cycle PCR used barcoded and J-beta primers. TCRdb called the 5' RACE reads again in MiXCR, with one record for every CDR3 protein. The table lists 1.4 million or so distinct CDR3 sequences, less than 45% of them singletons. CDR3 length equals 13 residues. The chain couples TRBV21-1 to TRBJ1-2. TRBV21-1 is annotated as a pseudogene. The specimen sequenced was blood. This TCR was recovered from a young woman in good health. CDR3 sequence reads: CASSKPRRGAYTF. In DNA, the CDR3 is TGTGCCAGCAGCAAACCTAGGAGGGGAGCCTACACCTTC.